The 19 T cell receptor beta chains reported below all come from one sample, sequenced in a study of T cells in Graves' hyperthyroidism and ophthalmopathy. Amplified TCR beta CDR3 regions derived from RNA transcripts. The primer set for the first-round RT-PCR of the TCR CDR3 was HTBI. MiXCR was run by TCRdb on the multiplex PCR reads, yielding one entry per CDR3 protein. The profile covers 300,000 to 400,000 distinct CDR3 sequences, with roughly an eighth appearing a single time and 9.2% taken by the ten largest. The sequenced material came from blood. The receptors here all came from a young woman with Graves' hyperthyroidism.

In its sample, this clonotype was seen many times. The V gene is TRBV12-3 or TRBV12-4, the J gene TRBJ2-7, with D possibly being TRBD1 or TRBD2 (7 bases each). There are 14 residues in the CDR3. The germline V and J ends were trimmed by 2 bases and 2 bases, with 10 bases remaining between them. CDR3 protein: CASSLSGGAYEQYF. The DNA for the CDR3 is TGTGCCAGCAGTTTATCAGGGGGGGCCTACGAGCAGTACTTC.

This clonotype was seen ten or more times. V gene TRBV7-2 combines with J gene TRBJ2-3; 7 positions match TRBD1. The V gene's germline CDR1 is SGHTA and CDR2 FQGNSA. The length of the CDR3 is 14 residues. With V trimmed by 11 bases and J by 2 bases, 10 bases remained unmatched. As DNA, the CDR3 is TGTGCCGGCACCACGACAGGGATCACAGATACGCAGTATTTT. Its translation: CAGTTTGITDTQYF.

This clonotype was seen repeatedly, ten times or more. This chain joins TRBV2 and TRBJ1-2; weak D call: TRBD1 (5 bases). The CDR3 runs 14 residues. Trimming removed 2 bases from V and 4 bases from J, with 11 bases in between. Germline-derived CDR1 and CDR2 are SNHLY and FYNNEI. The CDR3 coding sequence is TGTGCCAGCAGTGAATTGGCAGGGATCTATGGCTACACCTTC. Amino acid sequence: CASSELAGIYGYTF. The whole variable domain, filled in from reference TRBV2 and TRBJ1-2, reads EPEVTQTPSHQVTQMGQEVILRCVPISNHLYFYWYRQILGQKVEFLVSFYNNEISEKSEIFDDQFSVERPDGSNFTLKIRSTKLEDSAMYFCASSELAGIYGYTFGSGTRLTVV.

The chain couples TRBV5-4 to TRBJ1-1, with no clear D. The CDR3 covers 16 residues. Germline V gene data show CDR1 as SGHNT and CDR2 as YYREEE (reference sequence). Trimming shortened V by 4 bases and J by 1 base, and 17 bases separated the two germline ends. The CDR3, as DNA: TGTGCCAGCAGCCTCAAGGCTGGTAGGGCGAACACTGAAGCTTTCTTT. Its protein is CASSLKAGRANTEAFF.

The chain uses TRBV7-6 and TRBJ2-5; 7 bases match TRBD2. Per the germline V gene, CDR1 is SGHVS and CDR2 is FNYEAQ. V shed 3 bases, J shed 4 bases, and the junction held 5 bases outside the gene matches. The CDR3 loop spans 14 amino acids. This chain's CDR3 is CASSLLRGRETQYF. DNA of the CDR3: TGTGCCAGCAGCTTGTTGCGGGGGAGAGAGACCCAGTACTTC.

Regarding this clonotype: This may stem from a read error, because a much larger clone lies one nucleotide away. The V call is TRBV20-1, the J call TRBJ2-1; 16 nucleotides align to TRBD2. This CDR3 is built from 17 residues. V was clipped by 4 bases and J by 6 bases; unmatched bases: 9. Germline assignment: CDR1 DFQATT and CDR2 SNEGSKA (reference sequence). DNA of the CDR3: TGCAGTGCTAAGGGACCGGGACTAGCGGGAGGGTCCAATGAGCAGTTCTTC. It specifies CSAKGPGLAGGSNEQFF.

Remarks on this clonotype: This may stem from a read error, because a much larger clone lies one nucleotide away. This rearrangement joins TRBV7-9 to TRBJ2-1; 8 nucleotides line up with TRBD2. This CDR3 spans 15 amino acids. Germline assignment: CDR1 SEHNR and CDR2 FQNEAQ (reference sequence). The CDR3 nucleotides are TGTGCCAACAGCCCAAGACTAGCGCGAGGGAATGAGCAGTTCTTC. Translating it yields CANSPRLARGNEQFF. The full variable domain, completed using reference TRBV7-9 and TRBJ2-1, is DTGVSQNPRHKITKRGQNVTFRCDPISEHNRLYWYRQTLGQGPEFLTYFQNEAQLEKSRLLSDRFSAERPKGSFSTLEIQRTEQGDSAMYLCANSPRLARGNEQFFGPGTRLTVL.

This clonotype appeared many times. J is TRBJ1-2 and V is TRBV6-1; tentatively, D is TRBD1 (5 bases). Trimming left V 6 bases short and J 5 bases short, with 16 bases between. The CDR3 contains 14 residues. Germline lookup yields CDR1 MNHNS and CDR2 SASEGT. This chain's CDR3 is CASRETRTSYGYTF. As DNA, the CDR3 is TGTGCCAGCAGAGAAACGAGGACAAGTTATGGCTACACCTTC.

In its sample, this clonotype was seen many times. The gene calls are TRBV28 and TRBJ1-1; tentatively, D is TRBD1 (6 bases). The V end lost 4 bases, the J end lost 10 bases, and 22 bases lay between the germline ends. Germline loops: CDR1 MDHEN, CDR2 SYDVKM. CDR3 size: 15 residues. CDR3 DNA: TGTGCCAGCAGTTCCCATAGTAGTGGGGGGCGCCGAGCTTTCTTT. Translating gives CASSSHSSGGRRAFF.

As concerns this clonotype: This could be a read error, since a much larger clone is one nucleotide away. The J gene is TRBJ2-7, the V gene TRBV20-1, with 8 bases fitting TRBD2. The trim removed 4 bases at V and 4 bases at J, leaving 21 bases unmatched. There are 18 residues in the CDR3. Germline V gives CDR1 DFQATT, CDR2 SNEGSKA (reference sequence). CDR3 in amino acids: CSANTPRPAGVSQYEQYF. The CDR3 DNA sequence: TGCAGTGCTAATACACCACGACCAGCGGGAGTTTCACAGTACGAGCAGTACTTC.

Many counts were recorded for this clonotype. The rearrangement joins TRBV28 to TRBJ1-1; possibly TRBD1 for D (5 bases). This CDR3 is built from 14 residues. CDR1 is MDHEN and CDR2 is SYDVKM in the germline V gene. Trimming cost V 6 bases and J 0 bases, with 11 bases left between them. The CDR3 reads CASRQGGVNTEAFF. CDR3 nucleotide sequence: TGTGCCAGCAGGCAGGGCGGGGTGAACACTGAAGCTTTCTTT. The full variable domain, its missing parts supplied by reference TRBV28 and TRBJ1-1, is DVKVTQSSRYLVKRTGEKVFLECVQDMDHENMFWYRQDPGLGLRLIYFSYDVKMKEKGDIPEGYSVSREKKERFSLILESASTNQTSMYLCASRQGGVNTEAFFGQGTRLTVV.

V usage is TRBV19 and J usage is TRBJ1-6; no firm D call. This CDR3 is 17 amino acids long. Germline assignment: CDR1 LNHDA and CDR2 SQIVND (reference sequence). With 3 bases removed from V and 7 bases from J, the gap between germline ends came to 19 bases. The CDR3, as DNA: TGTGCCAGTAGTATTAGTGTCCGAGGCAGGAGAAATTCACCCCTCCACTTT. Translated: CASSISVRGRRNSPLHF.

This clonotype showed up many times. The gene calls are TRBV30 and TRBJ2-3; D not certain. The CDR3 sequence is 12 residues long. The germline V and J ends were trimmed by 1 base and 3 bases, with 5 bases remaining between them. Germline lookup yields CDR1 GTSNPN and CDR2 SVGIG (reference sequence). CDR3 DNA sequence: TGTGCCTGGAGTGGTGCGACAGATACGCAGTATTTT. This codes for CAWSGATDTQYF.

This clonotype showed up many times. The chain joins TRBV15 to TRBJ1-4; maybe TRBD1 (6 bases). CDR1 and CDR2 (germline): LNHNV, YYDKDF (reference sequence). V lost 8 bases to trimming and J lost 6 bases, with 19 bases between them. CDR3 length: 15 amino acids. The CDR3 DNA reads TGTGCCACCGAGCAGGTGGGGGCGGGTGATGAAAAACTGTTTTTT. It encodes CATEQVGAGDEKLFF.

In this sample, this clonotype turned up many times. This chain joins TRBV28 and TRBJ1-2; tentative D call: TRBD1 (5 bases). Between the trimmed V and J ends, which lost 5 bases and 8 bases, there was a span of 18 bases. Germline V gives CDR1 MDHEN, CDR2 SYDVKM. The CDR3 has 14 amino acids. For the CDR3, the DNA is TGTGCCAGCAGTCAGGGCCAGGTATCGTGGGGCTACACCTTC. Translation: CASSQGQVSWGYTF.

This clonotype was observed a handful of times. CDR3 DNA sequence: TGTGCCAGCAATTCACCCGGGACGGCTAAAGAGACCCAGTACTTC. Its protein is CASNSPGTAKETQYF. The chain couples TRBV28 to TRBJ2-5; D is possibly TRBD1 or TRBD2 (5 bases each). V lost 7 bases, J lost 3 bases, and 18 bases lay in between. The CDR3 runs 15 residues. CDR1 is MDHEN, CDR2 SYDVKM, per germline. The full variable domain, its missing parts supplied by reference TRBV28 and TRBJ2-5, is DVKVTQSSRYLVKRTGEKVFLECVQDMDHENMFWYRQDPGLGLRLIYFSYDVKMKEKGDIPEGYSVSREKKERFSLILESASTNQTSMYLCASNSPGTAKETQYFGPGTRLLVL.

This clonotype has ten or more counts. V usage is TRBV7-9 and J usage is TRBJ1-2, with D maybe TRBD1 (5 bases). Trimming removed 0 bases from V and 6 bases from J, with 11 bases in between. Germline CDR1 SEHNR, CDR2 FQNEAQ (reference sequence). The CDR3 runs to 14 residues. CDR3 bases: TGTGCCAGCAGCTTAGCCCAGGGACGGGATGGCTACACCTTC. Its protein product is CASSLAQGRDGYTF. The full variable domain, its missing parts supplied by reference TRBV7-9 and TRBJ1-2, is DTGVSQNPRHKITKRGQNVTFRCDPISEHNRLYWYRQTLGQGPEFLTYFQNEAQLEKSRLLSDRFSAERPKGSFSTLEIQRTEQGDSAMYLCASSLAQGRDGYTFGSGTRLTVV.

The CDR3 loop reads CASSFWAGGPGDTQYF. The CDR3 DNA reads TGTGCCAGCAGCTTTTGGGCGGGGGGGCCAGGAGATACGCAGTATTTT. The chain combines TRBV11-2 with TRBJ2-3, with 9 positions matching TRBD2. There are 16 residues in the CDR3. V lost 3 bases, J lost 5 bases, and 9 bases stayed unmatched. Germline values: CDR1 SGHAT, CDR2 FQNNGV.

The table lists this clonotype with many counts. This chain connects TRBV7-2 to TRBJ2-3, with 14 positions matching TRBD2. Unmatched junction bases numbered 10, after V lost 8 bases and J lost 3 bases. This CDR3 spans 17 amino acids. Germline lookup yields CDR1 SGHTA and CDR2 FQGNSA. The CDR3 DNA reads as TGTGCCAGCTGGGGTGGGACTAGCGGGAGAAAGACAGATACGCAGTATTTT. Protein product: CASWGGTSGRKTDTQYF.